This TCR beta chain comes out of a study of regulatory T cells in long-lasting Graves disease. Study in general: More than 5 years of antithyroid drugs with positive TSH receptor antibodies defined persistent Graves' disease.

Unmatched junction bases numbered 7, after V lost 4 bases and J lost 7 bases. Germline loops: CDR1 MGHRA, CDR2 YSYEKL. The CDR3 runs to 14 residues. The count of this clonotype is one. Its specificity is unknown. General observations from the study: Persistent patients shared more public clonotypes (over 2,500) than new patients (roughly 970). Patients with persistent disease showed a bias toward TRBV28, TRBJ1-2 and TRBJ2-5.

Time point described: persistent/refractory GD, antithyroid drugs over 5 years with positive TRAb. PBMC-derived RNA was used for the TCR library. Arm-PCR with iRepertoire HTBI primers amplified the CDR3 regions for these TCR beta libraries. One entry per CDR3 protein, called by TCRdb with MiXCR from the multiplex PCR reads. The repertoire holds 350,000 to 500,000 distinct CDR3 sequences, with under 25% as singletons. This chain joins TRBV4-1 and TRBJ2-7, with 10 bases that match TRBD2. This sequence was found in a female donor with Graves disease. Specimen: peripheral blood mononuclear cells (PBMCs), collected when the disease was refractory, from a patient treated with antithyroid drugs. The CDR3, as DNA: TGCGCCAGCAGCCCGGGACTAGCGAGATTTGAGCAGTACTTC. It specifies CASSPGLARFEQYF.